This TCR beta chain was sequenced for a study of shared clonotypes between healthy human individuals. In regard to this clone: Its specificity is not known.

The assay was immunoSEQ multiplex PCR, and TCRdb's table has in-frame clones only and misses some. The sample shows some 2,000,000 clones, approximately 94% of them seen only once. Overall study findings and caveats: Sharing across four donors was seen in 4.5% to 6.5% of naive CD4 clonotypes.

Germline V CDR1 and CDR2: SGHAT, FQNNGV. V was trimmed by 3 bases and J by 4 bases, leaving 18 bases between them. This CDR3 contains 16 residues. This clonotype was obtained from a young man in good health. The sample taken for sequencing was naive CD4+ T cells sorted from blood. This sample's subset: CD45RA+ positively selected. This chain joins TRBV11-2 and TRBJ2-5; D is possibly TRBD2 (7 bases). The CDR3 DNA sequence: TGTGCCAGCAGCTTTTCTGGTGGGGGGGCCGGAGAGACCCAGTACTTC. Translating gives CASSFSGGGAGETQYF.